This T cell receptor beta chain originates from a study of T cells after yellow fever vaccination. The overall study: Fractions of limited cellularity were prepared by means of SMART-Seq v4 Ultra Low Input.

Overall study findings and caveats: Detected again after the booster were most primary-vaccination clones, at 95% to 96% CD4 and approximately 90% CD8. A faster peak, day 5 versus 15, was reached by the weaker secondary response.

Germline-derived CDR1 and CDR2 are MNHNY and SVGAGI (reference sequence). This CDR3 comprises 13 residues. V gave up 5 bases and J gave up 10 bases; unmatched junction bases: 4. This clonotype was seen repeatedly, ten times or more. Its antigen is unidentified. It was through 5'RACE template switching that TCR cDNA was made, with a universal primer site and UMIs added. TCRdb re-called the 5' RACE reads with MiXCR, one entry per CDR3 protein. The table has 300,000 to 400,000 distinct CDR3 sequences, around 13% seen once. The sequence was collected from a man aged 18 to 29 who received the YFV17D yellow fever vaccine. This specimen consisted of CD4+ T cells sorted from PBMCs, obtained 15 days after the yellow fever booster vaccination. J is TRBJ1-6 and V is TRBV6-6; 8 positions agree with TRBD1. The CDR3 reads CASSDRGGSPLHF. The CDR3 DNA reads TGTGCCAGCAGTGACAGGGGTGGATCACCCCTCCACTTT.